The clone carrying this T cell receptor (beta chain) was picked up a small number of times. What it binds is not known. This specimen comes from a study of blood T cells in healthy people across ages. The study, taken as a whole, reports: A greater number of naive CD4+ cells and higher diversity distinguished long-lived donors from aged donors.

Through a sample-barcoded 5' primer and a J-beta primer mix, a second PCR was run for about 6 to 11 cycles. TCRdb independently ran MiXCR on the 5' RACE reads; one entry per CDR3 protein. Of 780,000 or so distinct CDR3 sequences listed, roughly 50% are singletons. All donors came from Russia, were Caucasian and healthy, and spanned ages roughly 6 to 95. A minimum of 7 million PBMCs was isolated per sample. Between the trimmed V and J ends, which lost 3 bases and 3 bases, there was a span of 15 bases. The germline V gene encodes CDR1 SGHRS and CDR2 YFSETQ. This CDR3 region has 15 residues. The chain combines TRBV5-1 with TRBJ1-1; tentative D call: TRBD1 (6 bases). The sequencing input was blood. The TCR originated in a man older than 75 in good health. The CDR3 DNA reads TGCGCCAGCAGCTCAACAGGGAGGGGACACACTGAAGCTTTCTTT. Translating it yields CASSSTGRGHTEAFF.